What follows are 2 T cell receptor beta chains derived from one specimen sequenced in a study of blood T cell repertoires in COVID-19. Assay used: immunoSEQ multiplex PCR; TCRdb lists only in-frame clones, some missing. In the table there are some 180,000 clones, almost 85% of which are singletons. The sequenced material came from peripheral blood. Receptors were obtained from a woman of 80 years or more with COVID-19, enrolled during active disease.

The chain has TRBV5-1 and TRBJ2-1, with 11 bases aligning to TRBD2. Losses at the gene ends were 1 base for V and 7 bases for J; bases not matched to a gene: 7. CDR3 size: 16 residues. CDR1 SGHRS and CDR2 YFSETQ come from the germline V gene. CDR3 nucleotides: TGCGCCAGCAGCTTGTTACTAGCGGGAGTTCGGAATGAGCAGTTCTTC. Its protein is CASSLLLAGVRNEQFF.

The chain is built from TRBV27 and TRBJ2-1, with no clear D. The germline V and J ends were trimmed by 3 bases and 0 bases, with 9 bases remaining between them. Per the germline V gene, CDR1 is MNHEY and CDR2 is SMNVEV (reference sequence). The CDR3 runs 15 residues. CDR3 loop: CASSFDRSSYNEQFF. The CDR3 nucleotides read TGTGCCAGCAGTTTTGACCGGAGCTCCTACAATGAGCAGTTCTTC.